This T cell receptor (beta chain) came from a study of control samples from healthy donors and cancer patients. The protocol was immunoSEQ multiplex PCR, while the TCRdb copy is restricted to in-frame clones and leaves out a portion. Of about 95,000 clones in the sample, 88% are singletons; the top ten hold approximately 14%. The CDR3 consists of 16 residues. With V trimmed by 4 bases and J by 2 bases, 7 bases remained unmatched. Germline CDR1 LGHDT, CDR2 YNNKEL (reference sequence). The source of this sequence is a woman in her seventies in good health. This sequence joins TRBV3-1 (or the pseudogene TRBV3-2) and TRBJ1-2; TRBD1 matches 10 bases. The sequenced material came from blood. Here the CDR3 DNA reads TGTGCCAGCAGCCCCTACGGGACAGGGGTAAACTATGGCTACACCTTC. It codes for CASSPYGTGVNYGYTF.